These 23 T cell receptor beta chains came from one sample sequenced in a study of identical twins. TCRdb re-analysed the 5' RACE reads in MiXCR, keeping a single row per CDR3 protein. This sample has 450,000 or so distinct CDR3 sequences, with about a fifth found just once. Source material: naive T cells sorted from blood. Source of these receptors: a man aged 50-60 years in good health.

This clonotype is a singleton in its sample. This may be a read error: a much more frequent sequence differs by one nucleotide. This sequence joins TRBV7-7 and TRBJ2-3; possible D gene TRBD2, 6 bases. In germline, CDR1 is SSHAT, CDR2 FNYEAQ (reference sequence). This CDR3 is 13 amino acids long. Trimming took off 10 bases at V and 6 bases at J, with 17 bases between the two ends. DNA for the CDR3: TGTGCCATCCCACAGACTAGATCGGATACGCAGTATTTT. Residues: CAIPQTRSDTQYF.

This clonotype has more than one count but fewer than ten. The rearrangement joins TRBV20-1 to TRBJ2-7; D is perhaps TRBD2 (5 bases). The CDR3 length is 13 residues. CDR1 DFQATT and CDR2 SNEGSKA come from the germline V gene (reference sequence). Trimming shortened V by 3 bases and J by 1 base, and 10 bases separated the two germline ends. As DNA, the CDR3 is TGCAGTGCTAGCCAGCGGAGGTCCTACGAGCAGTACTTC. Protein sequence: CSASQRRSYEQYF.

The sample holds many counts of this clonotype. This chain joins TRBV20-1 and TRBJ1-1; D is uncertain. V gave up 1 base and J gave up 1 base, with 10 bases separating them. Germline V gives CDR1 DFQATT, CDR2 SNEGSKA (reference sequence). This CDR3 is built from 14 residues. CDR3 sequence reads: CSARVGSSNTEAFF. CDR3 in DNA: TGCAGTGCTAGAGTGGGCTCCTCGAACACTGAAGCTTTCTTT.

The chain employs TRBV9 and TRBJ2-5, with a weak D call TRBD2 (6 bases). Germline V gene sequence: CDR1 SGDLS, CDR2 YYNGEE. The CDR3 has 13 residues. V was trimmed by 0 bases and J by 5 bases, leaving 8 bases between them. Written as DNA, the CDR3 is TGTGCCAGCAGCGTAGGTCTAGCGGAGACCCAGTACTTC. It encodes CASSVGLAETQYF.

The chain recombines TRBV6-1 with TRBJ2-7, with D tentatively TRBD1 (5 bases). The ends were cut back, 6 bases at V and 3 bases at J, with 9 bases in the middle. The CDR3 length is 12 residues. Per germline, CDR1 MNHNS and CDR2 SASEGT. CDR3 nucleotides: TGTGCCAGCAGGGACACCCACTACGAGCAGTACTTC. Encoded protein: CASRDTHYEQYF.

This clonotype was counted only a few times. J is TRBJ2-7 and V is TRBV9; 7 bases match TRBD2. The CDR3 has 14 amino acids. Looked up from germline, CDR1 is SGDLS and CDR2 is YYNGEE. The trim removed 5 bases at V and 2 bases at J, leaving 7 bases unmatched. CDR3 DNA sequence: TGTGCCAGCAGTCACGGGACTACTCCCTACGAGCAGTACTTC. Its translation is CASSHGTTPYEQYF.

This clonotype was found a few times. This chain connects TRBV20-1 to TRBJ1-1; D might be TRBD1 (5 bases). The CDR3 is 12 amino acids. CDR1 is DFQATT, CDR2 SNEGSKA, per germline (reference sequence). Deletions cut 3 bases from V and 5 bases from J, with 10 bases between. The CDR3 spells CSASGGRTEAFF. The CDR3 DNA is TGCAGTGCTAGTGGGGGGAGGACTGAAGCTTTCTTT.

This clonotype has a handful of counts. V usage is TRBV15 and J usage is TRBJ2-1; tentative D call: TRBD1 (5 bases). This CDR3 is built from 14 residues. Between the trimmed V and J ends, which lost 1 base and 8 bases, there was a span of 12 bases. CDR1 is LNHNV and CDR2 is YYDKDF in the germline V gene (reference sequence). CDR3 nucleotides: TGTGCCACCAGCAGAGGAAGGGGTCTGGATGAGCAGTTCTTC. Translating it yields CATSRGRGLDEQFF.

This chain joins TRBV7-2 and TRBJ1-5, with TRBD1 matching over 7 bases. The CDR3 consists of 15 residues. Per the germline V gene, CDR1 is SGHTA and CDR2 is FQGNSA. V trimming: 6 bases; J trimming: 3 bases; junction bases outside the gene matches: 8. Here the CDR3 DNA reads TGTGCCAGCAGTCCGATGGGGACAGTCAATCAGCCCCAGCATTTT. Translation: CASSPMGTVNQPQHF.

This clonotype was counted only a few times. V and J are TRBV20-1 and TRBJ2-1; TRBD1 or TRBD2 may be the D gene (5 bases each). The V and J ends lost 0 bases and 0 bases respectively, with 18 bases between them. Germline-derived CDR1 and CDR2 are DFQATT and SNEGSKA (reference sequence). The CDR3 runs 18 residues. The CDR3 nucleotides are TGCAGTGCTAGAGATCGGGGCTTATCGGGAAGCTCCTACAATGAGCAGTTCTTC. The encoded protein is CSARDRGLSGSSYNEQFF.

This clonotype was seen a few times. The chain combines TRBV27 with TRBJ1-1; no firm D call. CDR3 length: 12 residues. Trimming stripped 6 bases from V and 3 bases from J, with 8 bases between. CDR1 and CDR2 (germline): MNHEY, SMNVEV (reference sequence). CDR3 DNA: TGTGCCAGCAGAAAAGGTTACACTGAAGCTTTCTTT. Amino acid sequence: CASRKGYTEAFF.

This clonotype was picked up a small number of times. CDR3: CASSTKAVQETQYF. For the CDR3, the DNA is TGTGCCAGCAGTACAAAGGCGGTCCAAGAGACCCAGTACTTC. This chain links TRBV7-2 with TRBJ2-5; D gene ambiguous. Per germline, CDR1 SGHTA and CDR2 FQGNSA. The CDR3 runs to 14 residues. Trimming removed 6 bases at V and 1 base at J, with 12 bases between.

This clonotype was detected a few times. The rearrangement links TRBV10-3 to TRBJ2-5; 15 positions match TRBD2. V dropped 2 bases and J dropped 1; count of bases not matched to a gene: 2. The V gene's germline CDR1 is ENHRY and CDR2 SYGVKD. This CDR3 has 17 residues. As DNA, the CDR3 is TGTGCCATCAGTGAGGGACTAGCGGGAGGGACCCAAGAGACCCAGTACTTC. It yields the protein CAISEGLAGGTQETQYF.

Only a few counts were recorded for this clonotype. CDR3 nucleotides: TGCGCCAGCAGCCAGGATGGACAGAACGTCCTGACTTTC. It translates to CASSQDGQNVLTF. The rearrangement joins TRBV4-3 to TRBJ2-6, with D possibly TRBD1 on 6 matching bases. The CDR3 loop spans 13 amino acids. CDR1 and CDR2 (germline): LGHNA, YSLEER. V lost 3 bases, J lost 10 bases, and 10 bases lay in between.

The chain joins TRBV6-5 to TRBJ2-7; D assignment may be TRBD1 or TRBD2 (5 bases each). This CDR3 is 11 amino acids long. Germline CDR1 is MNHEY and CDR2 is SVGAGI. V was trimmed by 7 bases and J by 5 bases, leaving 9 bases between them. CDR3 coding DNA: TGTGCCAGCACCATGGGGGACGAGCAGTACTTC. Amino acid sequence: CASTMGDEQYF.

At least ten counts were recorded for this clonotype. The rearrangement uses TRBV7-8 and TRBJ1-5; D unresolved. Germline CDR1 and CDR2: SGHVS and FQNEAQ. The CDR3 extends over 13 amino acids. Trimming cost V 0 bases and J 6 bases, with 6 bases left between them. The chain's CDR3 is CASSLALCQPQHF. The CDR3 bases are TGTGCCAGCAGCTTAGCCCTTTGTCAGCCCCAGCATTTT.

The rearrangement joins TRBV5-1 to TRBJ2-1; 15 positions match TRBD2. The V gene's germline CDR1 is SGHRS and CDR2 YFSETQ. Trimming removed 4 bases from V and 0 bases from J; junction bases left unmatched: 8. CDR3 length: 19 residues. CDR3 in amino acids: CASSNGLAGGSFSYNEQFF. The CDR3 nucleotides are TGCGCCAGCAGCAACGGACTAGCGGGAGGGAGTTTCTCCTACAATGAGCAGTTCTTC.

Many counts were recorded for this clonotype. J is TRBJ2-7 and V is TRBV25-1; 8 nucleotides match TRBD1. V lost 2 bases to trimming and J lost 2 bases; unmatched junction nucleotides: 2. From germline, CDR1 is MGHDK and CDR2 SYGVNS. This CDR3 has 14 amino acids. The CDR3 sequence is CASSEGTGPYEQYF. In DNA form, the CDR3 reads TGTGCCAGCAGTGAAGGGACAGGCCCCTACGAGCAGTACTTC.

This chain uses TRBV29-1 with TRBJ2-5; TRBD2 matches 9 bases. CDR1 SQVTM and CDR2 ANQGSEA come from the germline V gene. The junction had 7 bases not matched to a gene; V was cut back by 4 bases and J by 1 base. The CDR3 sequence is 15 residues long. The CDR3 DNA reads TGCAGCGTTGTTACTAGCGGGTCGAGCCAAGAGACCCAGTACTTC. Translation gives CSVVTSGSSQETQYF.

This clonotype was counted between two and nine times. The V call is TRBV6-1, the J call TRBJ2-3; D gene uncertain. Germline lookup yields CDR1 MNHNS and CDR2 SASEGT. The CDR3 spans 15 residues. V was pared by 1 base and J by 2 bases, with 10 bases between. The CDR3 coding sequence is TGTGCCAGCAGTGAAGTCTGGCCGTACACAGATACGCAGTATTTT. This translates into CASSEVWPYTDTQYF.

The sample holds many counts of this clonotype. J is TRBJ2-1 and V is TRBV6-5, with a possible D match to TRBD2 (5 bases). Per the germline V gene, CDR1 is MNHEY and CDR2 is SVGAGI. CDR3 size: 12 residues. The V end was cut by 8 bases, the J end by 10 bases, with 15 bases between. Written as DNA, the CDR3 is TGTGCCAGCGATAAGTATCGCGGGGAGCAGTTCTTC. Its translation: CASDKYRGEQFF.

The chain is built from TRBV20-1 and TRBJ2-1, with TRBD2 identical over 8 bases. Trimming at V came to 0 bases and at J to 7 bases, leaving 11 bases not matched to a gene. This CDR3 is built from 16 residues. Germline V CDR1 and CDR2: DFQATT, SNEGSKA (reference sequence). CDR3 sequence reads: CSARDRGLEKANEQFF. CDR3 DNA: TGCAGTGCTAGAGATCGGGGACTAGAAAAAGCGAATGAGCAGTTCTTC.

The rearrangement joins TRBV5-4 to TRBJ2-3; D unresolved. V lost 2 bases and J 1 base, leaving 8 bases between the germline ends. The CDR3 sequence is 14 residues long. Germline values: CDR1 SGHNT, CDR2 YYREEE (reference sequence). The CDR3 loop is CASSFGSRTDTQYF. The CDR3 nucleotides are TGTGCCAGCAGCTTCGGTAGCCGCACAGATACGCAGTATTTT.